The clone carrying this TCR beta chain was detected only a few times. Its antigen is as yet unknown. Trimming shortened V by 2 bases and J by 3 bases, and 8 bases separated the two germline ends. This CDR3 is built from 14 residues. The germline V gene has CDR1 KGHSH and CDR2 LQKENI. These data come from a study of beta chain features in type 1 diabetes. Study conclusions and caveats: Shorter TCRB CDR3s, moderately but significantly so, were found in Type 1 diabetes patients in all four CD4+ subsets. VDJ junctions from type 1 diabetes patients carried fewer insertions and larger deletions.

Via the markers CD45RO/CCR7/CD25/CD127/CD95/CD27, stem cell-like memory, regulatory, central memory and naive CD4+ cells were sorted. Sorted populations were all over 98% pure. The authors reverse transcribed all of the isolated RNA, so sequencing captured expressed TCRB transcripts. It was found that naive, central memory and regulatory T cell samples averaged about 4 million reads. Some clones are missing from TCRdb's copy, which holds only in-frame ones; the method was immunoSEQ multiplex PCR. This table has roughly 260,000 clones, roughly 22% appearing once. The sequence came from a woman aged 35 to 49 with type 1 diabetes. Sequenced sample: naive CD4+ T cells from blood. The V and J genes are TRBV18 and TRBJ2-1, with D possibly being TRBD1 (6 bases). The chain's CDR3 is CASSPGTHYNEQFF. CDR3 nucleotides: TGTGCCAGCTCACCAGGGACACACTACAATGAGCAGTTCTTC.